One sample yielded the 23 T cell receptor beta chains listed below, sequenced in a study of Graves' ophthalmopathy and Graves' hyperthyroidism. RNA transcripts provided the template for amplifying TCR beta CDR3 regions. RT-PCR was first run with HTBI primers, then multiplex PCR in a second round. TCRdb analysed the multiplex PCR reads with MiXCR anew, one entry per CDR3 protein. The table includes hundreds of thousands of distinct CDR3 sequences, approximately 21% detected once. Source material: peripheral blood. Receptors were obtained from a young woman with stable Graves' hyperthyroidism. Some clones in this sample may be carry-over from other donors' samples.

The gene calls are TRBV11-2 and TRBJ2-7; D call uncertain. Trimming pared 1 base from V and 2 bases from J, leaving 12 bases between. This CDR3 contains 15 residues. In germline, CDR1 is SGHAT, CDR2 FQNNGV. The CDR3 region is CASSLVVRSPYEQYF. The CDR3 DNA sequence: TGTGCCAGCAGCTTAGTAGTGAGGAGCCCCTACGAGCAGTACTTC.

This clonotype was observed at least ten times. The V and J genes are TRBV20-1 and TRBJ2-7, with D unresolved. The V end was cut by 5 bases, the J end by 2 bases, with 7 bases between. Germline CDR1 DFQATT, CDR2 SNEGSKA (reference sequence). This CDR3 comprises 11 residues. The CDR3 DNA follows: TGCAGTGCTGCTAAAACCTACGAGCAGTACTTC. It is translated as CSAAKTYEQYF.

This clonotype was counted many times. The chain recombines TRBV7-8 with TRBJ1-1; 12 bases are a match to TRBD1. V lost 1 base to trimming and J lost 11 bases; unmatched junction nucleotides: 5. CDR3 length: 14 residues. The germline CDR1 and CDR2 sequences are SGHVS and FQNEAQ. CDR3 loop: CASSLVRDRGLAFF. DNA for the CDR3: TGTGCCAGCAGCTTAGTTAGGGACAGGGGGCTGGCTTTCTTT.

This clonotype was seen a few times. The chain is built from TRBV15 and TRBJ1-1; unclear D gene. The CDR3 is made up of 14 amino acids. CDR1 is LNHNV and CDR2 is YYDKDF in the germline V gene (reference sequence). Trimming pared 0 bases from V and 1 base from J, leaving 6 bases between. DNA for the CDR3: TGTGCCACCAGCAGAGATAGGGCGAACACTGAAGCTTTCTTT. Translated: CATSRDRANTEAFF.

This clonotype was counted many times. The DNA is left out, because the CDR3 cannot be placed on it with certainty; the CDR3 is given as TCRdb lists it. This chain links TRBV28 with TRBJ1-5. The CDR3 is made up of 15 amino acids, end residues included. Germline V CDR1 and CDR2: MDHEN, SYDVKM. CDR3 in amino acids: CASSSSLNSNQPQHF.

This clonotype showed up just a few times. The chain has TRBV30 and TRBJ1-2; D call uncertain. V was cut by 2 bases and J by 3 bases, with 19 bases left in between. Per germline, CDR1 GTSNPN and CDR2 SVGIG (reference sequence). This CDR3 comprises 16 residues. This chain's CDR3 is CAWSQFLGGGDYGYTF. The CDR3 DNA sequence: TGTGCCTGGAGTCAATTCCTCGGTGGAGGTGACTATGGCTACACCTTC.

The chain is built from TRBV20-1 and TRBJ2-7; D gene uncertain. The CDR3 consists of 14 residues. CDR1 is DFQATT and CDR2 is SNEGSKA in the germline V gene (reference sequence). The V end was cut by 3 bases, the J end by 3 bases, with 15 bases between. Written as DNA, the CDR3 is TGCAGTGCTAGGCGACTTACTACCCACTACGAGCAGTACTTC. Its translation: CSARRLTTHYEQYF.

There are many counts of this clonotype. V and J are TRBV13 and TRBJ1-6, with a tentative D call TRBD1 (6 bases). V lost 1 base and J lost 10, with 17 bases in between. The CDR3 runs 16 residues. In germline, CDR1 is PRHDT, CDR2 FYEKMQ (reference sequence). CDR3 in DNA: TGTGCCAGCAGCTTAGATGGGGGCGCCGGGATGTCACCCCTCCACTTT. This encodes CASSLDGGAGMSPLHF.

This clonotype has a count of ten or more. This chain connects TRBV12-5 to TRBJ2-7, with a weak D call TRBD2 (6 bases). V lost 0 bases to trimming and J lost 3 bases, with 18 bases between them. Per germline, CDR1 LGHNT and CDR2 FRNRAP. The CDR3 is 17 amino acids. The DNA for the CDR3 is TGTGCTAGTGGTTTGGTACTGAGACTAGGGGACGACTACGAGCAGTACTTC. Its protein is CASGLVLRLGDDYEQYF.

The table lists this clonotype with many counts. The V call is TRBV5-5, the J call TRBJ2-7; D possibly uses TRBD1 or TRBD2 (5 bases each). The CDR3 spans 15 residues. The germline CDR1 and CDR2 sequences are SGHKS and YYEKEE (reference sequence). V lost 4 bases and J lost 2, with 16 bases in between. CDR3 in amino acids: CASSPDGTVAYEQYF. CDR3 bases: TGTGCCAGCAGCCCTGATGGGACGGTGGCCTACGAGCAGTACTTC.

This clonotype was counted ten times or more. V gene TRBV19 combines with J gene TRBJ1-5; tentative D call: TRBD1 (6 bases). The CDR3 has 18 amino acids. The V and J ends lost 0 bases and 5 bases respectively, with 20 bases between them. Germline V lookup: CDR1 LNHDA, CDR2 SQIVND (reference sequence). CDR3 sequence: CASSIDAPWQGLHQPQHF. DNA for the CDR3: TGTGCCAGTAGTATAGATGCGCCCTGGCAGGGGTTGCATCAGCCCCAGCATTTT.

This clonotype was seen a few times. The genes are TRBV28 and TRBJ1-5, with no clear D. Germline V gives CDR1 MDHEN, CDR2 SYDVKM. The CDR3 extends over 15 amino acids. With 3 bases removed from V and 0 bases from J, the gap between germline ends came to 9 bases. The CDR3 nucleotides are TGTGCCAGCAGTTTTTTCAGATATAGCAATCAGCCCCAGCATTTT. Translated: CASSFFRYSNQPQHF.

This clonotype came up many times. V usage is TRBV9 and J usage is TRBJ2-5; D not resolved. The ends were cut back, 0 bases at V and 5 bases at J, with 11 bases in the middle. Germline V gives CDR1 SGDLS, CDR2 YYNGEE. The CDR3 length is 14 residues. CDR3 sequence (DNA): TGTGCCAGCAGCGTAGGGCCACCCTTGGAGACCCAGTACTTC. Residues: CASSVGPPLETQYF.

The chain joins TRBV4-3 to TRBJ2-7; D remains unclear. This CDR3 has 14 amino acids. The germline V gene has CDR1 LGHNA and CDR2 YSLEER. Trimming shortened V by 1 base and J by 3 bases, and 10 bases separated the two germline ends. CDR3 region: CASSQARQDYEQYF. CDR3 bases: TGCGCCAGCAGCCAAGCGAGGCAGGACTACGAGCAGTACTTC.

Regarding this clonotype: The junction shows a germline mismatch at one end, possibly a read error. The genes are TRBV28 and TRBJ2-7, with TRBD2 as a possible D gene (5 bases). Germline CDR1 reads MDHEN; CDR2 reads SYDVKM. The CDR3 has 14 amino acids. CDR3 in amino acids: CVSSSGNLLYEQYF. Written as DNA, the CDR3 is TGTGTCAGCAGTTCGGGAAACCTTCTCTACGAGCAGTACTTC.

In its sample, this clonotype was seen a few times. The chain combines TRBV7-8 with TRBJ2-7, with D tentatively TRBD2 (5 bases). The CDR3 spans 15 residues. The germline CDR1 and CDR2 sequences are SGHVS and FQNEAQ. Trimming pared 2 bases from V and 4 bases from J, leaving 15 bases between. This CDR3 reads CASSLNPGSLYEQYF. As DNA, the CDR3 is TGTGCCAGCAGCTTAAATCCGGGAAGTCTGTACGAGCAGTACTTC.

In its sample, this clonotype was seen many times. CDR3 nucleotides: TGTGCCAGCAGTCCCTTCTGGACTAGCGGGCAAGAGACCCAGTACTTC. It yields the protein CASSPFWTSGQETQYF. V is TRBV28 and J is TRBJ2-5; 11 positions match TRBD2. CDR3 length: 16 residues. Germline V gene lookup returns CDR1 MDHEN and CDR2 SYDVKM. V lost 5 bases to trimming and J lost 2 bases; unmatched junction nucleotides: 7. Based on the CDR3 plus reference TRBV28 and TRBJ2-5, the full variable domain is DVKVTQSSRYLVKRTGEKVFLECVQDMDHENMFWYRQDPGLGLRLIYFSYDVKMKEKGDIPEGYSVSREKKERFSLILESASTNQTSMYLCASSPFWTSGQETQYFGPGTRLLVL.

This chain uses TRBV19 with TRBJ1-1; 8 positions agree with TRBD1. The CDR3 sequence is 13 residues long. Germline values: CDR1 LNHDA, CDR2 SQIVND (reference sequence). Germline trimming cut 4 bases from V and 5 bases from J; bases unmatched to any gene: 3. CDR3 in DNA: TGTGCCAGTAGTAATAACAGGGGGACTGAAGCTTTCTTT. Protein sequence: CASSNNRGTEAFF.

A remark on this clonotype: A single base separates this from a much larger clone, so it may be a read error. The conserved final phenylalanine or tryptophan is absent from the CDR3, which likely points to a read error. This CDR3 reads CASSEHGNTEAFY. CDR3 bases: TGTGCCAGCAGTGAACATGGGAACACTGAAGCTTTCTAT. This rearrangement joins TRBV6-1 to TRBJ1-1; no clear D gene. V was pared by 2 bases and J by 1 base, with 5 bases between. This CDR3 spans 13 amino acids. CDR1 is MNHNS, CDR2 SASEGT, per germline.

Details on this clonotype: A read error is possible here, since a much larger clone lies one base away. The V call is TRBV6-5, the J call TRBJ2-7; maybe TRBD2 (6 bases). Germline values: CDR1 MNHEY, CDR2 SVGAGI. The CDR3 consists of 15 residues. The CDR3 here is CASCYSSADSYEQYF. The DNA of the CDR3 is TGTGCCAGCTGTTACTCTAGCGCTGACTCCTACGAGCAGTACTTC.

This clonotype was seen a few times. The CDR3 coding sequence is TGCGCCAGCAGCTTGTATTCCCGACTGGGGCAAGAGACCCAGTACTTC. This translates into CASSLYSRLGQETQYF. The chain links TRBV5-1 to TRBJ2-5, with no clear D. This CDR3 spans 16 amino acids. CDR1 is SGHRS, CDR2 YFSETQ, per germline. V lost 1 base and J lost 2, with 15 bases in between.

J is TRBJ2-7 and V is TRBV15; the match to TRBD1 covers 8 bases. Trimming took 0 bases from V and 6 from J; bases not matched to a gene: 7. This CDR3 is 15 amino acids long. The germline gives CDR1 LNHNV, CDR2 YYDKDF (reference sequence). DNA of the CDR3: TGTGCCACCAGCAGAGATCATCAGGGGGCGGGCGAGCAGTACTTC. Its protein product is CATSRDHQGAGEQYF.

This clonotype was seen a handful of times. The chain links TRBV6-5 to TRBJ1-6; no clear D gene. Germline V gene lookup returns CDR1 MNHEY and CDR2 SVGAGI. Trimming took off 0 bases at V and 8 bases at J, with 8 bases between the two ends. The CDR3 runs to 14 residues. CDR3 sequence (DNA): TGTGCCAGCAGTTACTCCTACCGGGATTCACCCCTCCACTTT. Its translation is CASSYSYRDSPLHF.